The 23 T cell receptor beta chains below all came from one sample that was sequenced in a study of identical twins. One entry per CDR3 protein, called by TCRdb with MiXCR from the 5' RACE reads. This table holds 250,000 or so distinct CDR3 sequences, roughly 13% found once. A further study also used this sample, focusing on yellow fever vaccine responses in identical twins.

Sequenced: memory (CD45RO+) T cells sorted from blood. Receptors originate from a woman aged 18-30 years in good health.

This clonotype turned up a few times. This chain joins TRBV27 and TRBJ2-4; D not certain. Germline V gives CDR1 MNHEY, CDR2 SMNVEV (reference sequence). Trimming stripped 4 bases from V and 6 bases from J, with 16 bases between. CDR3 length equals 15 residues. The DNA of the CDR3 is TGTGCCAGCAGTTCAAGACCCCTCTTCTCAAACATTCAGTACTTC. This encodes CASSSRPLFSNIQYF.

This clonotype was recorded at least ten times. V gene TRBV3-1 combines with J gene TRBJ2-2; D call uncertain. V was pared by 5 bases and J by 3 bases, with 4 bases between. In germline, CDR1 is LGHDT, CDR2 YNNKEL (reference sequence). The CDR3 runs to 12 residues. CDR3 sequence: CASSSYTGELFF. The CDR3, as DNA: TGTGCCAGCAGCTCCTACACCGGGGAGCTGTTTTTT.

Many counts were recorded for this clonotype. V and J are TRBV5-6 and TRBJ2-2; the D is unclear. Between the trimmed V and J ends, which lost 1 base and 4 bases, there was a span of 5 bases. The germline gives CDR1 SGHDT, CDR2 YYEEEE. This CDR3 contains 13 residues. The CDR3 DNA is TGTGCCAGCAGCTTGACGGTCACCGGGGAGCTGTTTTTT. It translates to CASSLTVTGELFF.

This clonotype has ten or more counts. CDR3: CASSLGNTNTGELFF. CDR3 DNA sequence: TGCGCCAGCAGCCTTGGAAATACGAACACCGGGGAGCTGTTTTTT. V usage is TRBV5-1 and J usage is TRBJ2-2, with D hard to call. Germline assignment: CDR1 SGHRS and CDR2 YFSETQ. The CDR3 length is 15 residues. V lost 4 bases, J lost 0 bases, and 10 bases lay in between. Based on the CDR3 plus reference TRBV5-1 and TRBJ2-2, the full variable domain is KAGVTQTPRYLIKTRGQQVTLSCSPISGHRSVSWYQQTPGQGLQFLFEYFSETQRNKGNFPGRFSGRQFSNSRSEMNVSTLELGDSALYLCASSLGNTNTGELFFGEGSRLTVL.

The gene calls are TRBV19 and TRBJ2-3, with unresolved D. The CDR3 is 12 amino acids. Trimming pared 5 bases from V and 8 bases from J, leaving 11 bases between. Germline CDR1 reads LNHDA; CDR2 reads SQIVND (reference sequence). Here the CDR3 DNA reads TGTGCCAGTAGTGGGGTCCTAGGTACGCAGTATTTT. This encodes CASSGVLGTQYF.

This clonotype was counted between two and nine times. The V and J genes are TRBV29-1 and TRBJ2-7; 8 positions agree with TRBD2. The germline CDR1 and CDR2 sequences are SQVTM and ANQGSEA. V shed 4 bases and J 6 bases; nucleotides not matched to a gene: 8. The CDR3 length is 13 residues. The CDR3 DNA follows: TGCAGCGTTGGAAGCGGGAGTCGGCGCGAGCAGTACTTC. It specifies CSVGSGSRREQYF.

DNA for the CDR3: TGTGCCAGCTCACCCAATTCCGGACACAAACAAGAGACCCAGTACTTC. Translated: CASSPNSGHKQETQYF. The J gene is TRBJ2-5, the V gene TRBV18, with D perhaps matching TRBD1 (5 bases). The CDR3 runs 16 residues. Germline CDR1 reads KGHSH; CDR2 reads LQKENI. Deletions cut 3 bases from V and 2 bases from J, with 16 bases between.

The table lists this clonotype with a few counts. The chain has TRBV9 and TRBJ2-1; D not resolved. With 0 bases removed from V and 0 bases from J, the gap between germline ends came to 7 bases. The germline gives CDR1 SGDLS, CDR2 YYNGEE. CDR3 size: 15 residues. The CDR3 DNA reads TGTGCCAGCAGCGTAGTGGCGTACTCCTACAATGAGCAGTTCTTC. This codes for CASSVVAYSYNEQFF.

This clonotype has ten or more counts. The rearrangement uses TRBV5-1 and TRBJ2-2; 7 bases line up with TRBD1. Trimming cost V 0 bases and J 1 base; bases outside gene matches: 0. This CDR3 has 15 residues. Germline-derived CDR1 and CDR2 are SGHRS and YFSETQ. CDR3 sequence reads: CASSLDRGNTGELFF. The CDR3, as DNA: TGCGCCAGCAGCTTGGACAGGGGGAACACCGGGGAGCTGTTTTTT. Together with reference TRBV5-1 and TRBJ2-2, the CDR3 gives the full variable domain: KAGVTQTPRYLIKTRGQQVTLSCSPISGHRSVSWYQQTPGQGLQFLFEYFSETQRNKGNFPGRFSGRQFSNSRSEMNVSTLELGDSALYLCASSLDRGNTGELFFGEGSRLTVL.

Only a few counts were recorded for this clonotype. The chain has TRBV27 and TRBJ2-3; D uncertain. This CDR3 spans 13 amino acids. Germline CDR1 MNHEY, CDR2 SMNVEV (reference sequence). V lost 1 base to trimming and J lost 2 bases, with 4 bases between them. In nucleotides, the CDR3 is TGTGCCAGCAGTTTATTGATCACAGATACGCAGTATTTT. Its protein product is CASSLLITDTQYF.

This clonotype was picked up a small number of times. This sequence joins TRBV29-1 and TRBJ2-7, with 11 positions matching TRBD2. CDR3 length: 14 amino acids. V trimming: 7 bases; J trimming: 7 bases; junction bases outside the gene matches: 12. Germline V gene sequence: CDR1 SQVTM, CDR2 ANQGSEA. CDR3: CSGQLAGGQGEQYF. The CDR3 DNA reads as TGCAGCGGACAATTAGCGGGAGGGCAGGGTGAGCAGTACTTC.

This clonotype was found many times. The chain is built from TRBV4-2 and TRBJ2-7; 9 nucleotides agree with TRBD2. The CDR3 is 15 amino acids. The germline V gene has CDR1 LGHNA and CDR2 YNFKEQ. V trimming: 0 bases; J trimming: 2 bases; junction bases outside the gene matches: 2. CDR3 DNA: TGTGCCAGCAGCCAAGATGCGGGGGGGGCCTACGAGCAGTACTTC. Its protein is CASSQDAGGAYEQYF.

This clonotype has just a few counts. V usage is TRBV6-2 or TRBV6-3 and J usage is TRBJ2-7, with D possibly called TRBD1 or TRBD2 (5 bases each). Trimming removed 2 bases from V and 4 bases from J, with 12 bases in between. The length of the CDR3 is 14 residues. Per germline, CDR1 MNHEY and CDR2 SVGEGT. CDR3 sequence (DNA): TGTGCCAGCAGTTACGACAGCGGATGGTACGAGCAGTACTTC. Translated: CASSYDSGWYEQYF.

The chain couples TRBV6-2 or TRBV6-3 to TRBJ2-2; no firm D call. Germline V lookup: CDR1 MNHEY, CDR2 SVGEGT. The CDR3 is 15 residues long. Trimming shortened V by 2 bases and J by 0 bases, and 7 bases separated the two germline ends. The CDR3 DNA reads TGTGCCAGCAGTTACCTCTCCGCGAACACCGGGGAGCTGTTTTTT. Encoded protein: CASSYLSANTGELFF.

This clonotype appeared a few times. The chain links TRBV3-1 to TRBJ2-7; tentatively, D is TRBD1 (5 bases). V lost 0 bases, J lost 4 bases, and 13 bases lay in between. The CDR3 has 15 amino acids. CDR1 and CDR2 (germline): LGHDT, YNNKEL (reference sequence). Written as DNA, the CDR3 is TGTGCCAGCAGCCAAGATCGAAGACAGAAATACGAGCAGTACTTC. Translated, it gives CASSQDRRQKYEQYF.

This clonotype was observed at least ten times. The CDR3 spells CSVVFGDTQYF. The CDR3 DNA sequence: TGCAGCGTTGTATTCGGGGATACGCAGTATTTT. J is TRBJ2-3 and V is TRBV29-1; D gene ambiguous. The ends were cut back, 4 bases at V and 6 bases at J, with 8 bases in the middle. The CDR3 consists of 11 residues. Germline CDR1 SQVTM, CDR2 ANQGSEA.

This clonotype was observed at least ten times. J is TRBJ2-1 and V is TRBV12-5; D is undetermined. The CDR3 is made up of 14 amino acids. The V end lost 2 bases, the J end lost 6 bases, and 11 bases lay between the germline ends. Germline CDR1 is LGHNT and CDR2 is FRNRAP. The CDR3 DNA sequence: TGTGCTAGTGGTTTGAATATCGTAAGCAATGAGCAGTTCTTC. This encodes CASGLNIVSNEQFF. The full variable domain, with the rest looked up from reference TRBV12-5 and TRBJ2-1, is DARVTQTPRHKVTEMGQEVTMRCQPILGHNTVFWYRQTMMQGLELLAYFRNRAPLDDSGMPKDRFSAEMPDATLATLKIQPSEPRDSAVYFCASGLNIVSNEQFFGPGTRLTVL.

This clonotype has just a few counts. The CDR3 DNA sequence: TGTGCCAGCAGCCCGTTCAATGAGCAGTTCTTC. Encoded protein: CASSPFNEQFF. The J gene is TRBJ2-1, the V gene TRBV7-9; unclear D gene. Germline V lookup: CDR1 SEHNR, CDR2 FQNEAQ (reference sequence). The V end was cut by 5 bases, the J end by 6 bases, with 5 bases between. The CDR3 covers 11 residues.

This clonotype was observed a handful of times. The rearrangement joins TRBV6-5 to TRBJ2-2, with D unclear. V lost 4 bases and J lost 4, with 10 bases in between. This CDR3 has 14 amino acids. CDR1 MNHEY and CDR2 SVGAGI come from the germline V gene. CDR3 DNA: TGTGCCAGCAGTTTCATTCAAGCCACCGGGGAGCTGTTTTTT. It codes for CASSFIQATGELFF.

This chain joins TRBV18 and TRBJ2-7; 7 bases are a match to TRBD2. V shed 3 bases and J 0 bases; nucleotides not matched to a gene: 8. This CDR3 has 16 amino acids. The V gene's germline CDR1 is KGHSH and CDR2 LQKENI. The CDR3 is CASSPRRLAVSYEQYF. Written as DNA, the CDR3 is TGTGCCAGCTCACCCCGGCGCCTAGCGGTCTCCTACGAGCAGTACTTC. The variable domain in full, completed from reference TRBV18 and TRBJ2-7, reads NAGVMQNPRHLVRRRGQEARLRCSPMKGHSHVYWYRQLPEEGLKFMVYLQKENIIDESGMPKERFSAEFPKEGPSILRIQQVVRGDSAAYFCASSPRRLAVSYEQYFGPGTRLTVT.

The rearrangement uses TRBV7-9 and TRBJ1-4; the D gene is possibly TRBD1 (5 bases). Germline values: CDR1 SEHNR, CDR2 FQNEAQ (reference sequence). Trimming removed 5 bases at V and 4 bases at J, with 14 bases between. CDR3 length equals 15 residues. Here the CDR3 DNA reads TGTGCCAGCAGCACGGGGGTACAGAATAATGAAAAACTGTTTTTT. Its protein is CASSTGVQNNEKLFF.

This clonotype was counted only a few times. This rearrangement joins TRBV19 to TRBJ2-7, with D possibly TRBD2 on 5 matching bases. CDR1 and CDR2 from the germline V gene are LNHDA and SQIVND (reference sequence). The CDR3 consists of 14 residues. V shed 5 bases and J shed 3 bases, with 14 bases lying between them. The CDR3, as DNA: TGTGCCAGTAGTGTCCAGGCGGCGGGCTACGAGCAGTACTTC. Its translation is CASSVQAAGYEQYF. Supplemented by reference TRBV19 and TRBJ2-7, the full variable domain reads DGGITQSPKYLFRKEGQNVTLSCEQNLNHDAMYWYRQDPGQGLRLIYYSQIVNDFQKGDIAEGYSVSREKKESFPLTVTSAQKNPTAFYLCASSVQAAGYEQYFGPGTRLTVT.

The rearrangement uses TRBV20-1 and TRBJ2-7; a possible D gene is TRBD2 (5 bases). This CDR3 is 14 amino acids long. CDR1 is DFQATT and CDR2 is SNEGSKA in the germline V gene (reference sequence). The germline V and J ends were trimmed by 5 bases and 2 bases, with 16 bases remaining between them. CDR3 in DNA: TGCAGTGCTCCCCCGGGGTCCTCGGCCTACGAGCAGTACTTC. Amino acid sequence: CSAPPGSSAYEQYF.